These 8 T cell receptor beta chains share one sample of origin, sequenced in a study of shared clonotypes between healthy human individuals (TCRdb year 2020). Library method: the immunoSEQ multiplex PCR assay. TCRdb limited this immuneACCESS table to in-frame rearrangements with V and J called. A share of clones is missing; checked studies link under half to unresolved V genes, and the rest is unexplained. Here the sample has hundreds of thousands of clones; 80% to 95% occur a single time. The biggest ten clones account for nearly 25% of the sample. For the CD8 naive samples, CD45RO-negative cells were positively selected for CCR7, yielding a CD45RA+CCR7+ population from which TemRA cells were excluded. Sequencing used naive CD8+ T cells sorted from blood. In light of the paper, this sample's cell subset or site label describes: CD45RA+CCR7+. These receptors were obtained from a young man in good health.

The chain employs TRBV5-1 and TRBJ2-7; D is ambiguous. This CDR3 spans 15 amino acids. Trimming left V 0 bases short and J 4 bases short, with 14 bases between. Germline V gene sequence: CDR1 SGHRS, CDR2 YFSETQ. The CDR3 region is CASSLAAELQYEQYF. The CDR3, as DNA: TGCGCCAGCAGCTTGGCTGCGGAGCTACAATACGAGCAGTACTTC.

The CDR3 loop is CASSEWRDIGEQYF. CDR3 bases: TGTGCCAGCAGTGAGTGGCGGGACATAGGCGAGCAGTACTTC. The chain couples TRBV6-1 to TRBJ2-7; D might be TRBD1 or TRBD2, each matching 6 bases. Germline V CDR1 and CDR2: MNHNS, SASEGT. Trimming cost V 3 bases and J 6 bases, with 15 bases left between them. The CDR3 extends over 14 amino acids.

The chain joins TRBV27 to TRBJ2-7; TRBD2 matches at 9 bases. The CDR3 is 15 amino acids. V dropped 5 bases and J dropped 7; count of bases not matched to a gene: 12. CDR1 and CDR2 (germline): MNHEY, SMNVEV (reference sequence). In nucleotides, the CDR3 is TGTGCCAGCAGTGGAAGACTAAGCGGGAGGTATGAGCAGTACTTC. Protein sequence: CASSGRLSGRYEQYF.

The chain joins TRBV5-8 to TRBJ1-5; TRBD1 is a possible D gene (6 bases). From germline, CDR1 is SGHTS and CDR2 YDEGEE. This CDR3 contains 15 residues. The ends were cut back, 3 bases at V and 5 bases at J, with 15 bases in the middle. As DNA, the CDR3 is TGTGCCAGCAGCTGGACAGCAAGGATCGATCAGCCCCAGCATTTT. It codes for CASSWTARIDQPQHF.

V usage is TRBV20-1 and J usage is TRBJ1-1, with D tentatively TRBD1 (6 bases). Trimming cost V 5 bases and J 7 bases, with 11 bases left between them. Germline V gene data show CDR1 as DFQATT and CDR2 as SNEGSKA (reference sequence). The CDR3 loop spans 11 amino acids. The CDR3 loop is CSAYRVLEAFF. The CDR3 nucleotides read TGCAGTGCTTACAGGGTTCTTGAAGCTTTCTTT.

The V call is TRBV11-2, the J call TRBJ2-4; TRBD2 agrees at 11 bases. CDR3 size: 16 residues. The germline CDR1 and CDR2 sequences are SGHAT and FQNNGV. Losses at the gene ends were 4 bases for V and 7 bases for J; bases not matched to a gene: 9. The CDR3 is CASSSRLAGGWNIQYF. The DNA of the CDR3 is TGTGCCAGCAGCTCCAGGTTAGCGGGAGGGTGGAACATTCAGTACTTC.

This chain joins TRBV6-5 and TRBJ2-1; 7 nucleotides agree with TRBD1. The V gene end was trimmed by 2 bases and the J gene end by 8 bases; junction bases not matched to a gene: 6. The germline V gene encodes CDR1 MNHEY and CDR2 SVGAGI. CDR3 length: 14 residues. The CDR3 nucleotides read TGTGCCAGCAGTTACCAAGTAACAGGGGATGAGCAGTTCTTC. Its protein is CASSYQVTGDEQFF.

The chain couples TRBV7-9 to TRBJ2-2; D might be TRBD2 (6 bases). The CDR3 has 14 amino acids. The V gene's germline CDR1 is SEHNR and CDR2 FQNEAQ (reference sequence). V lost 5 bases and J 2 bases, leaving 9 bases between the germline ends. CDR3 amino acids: CASSKGLNTGELFF. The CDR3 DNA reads TGTGCCAGCAGCAAGGGACTTAACACCGGGGAGCTGTTTTTT.